The rows below give T cell receptor beta chains drawn from one sample of a study of OX40 agonist ivuxolimab in advanced cancers. The table came from immunoSEQ multiplex PCR; TCRdb's copy has only in-frame clones and leaves some out. The sample yields approximately 30,000 clones, approximately 86% seen once. Sequenced material: CD4+ or CD8+ T cells sorted from blood, taken in a trial of the OX40 agonist ivuxolimab. The receptors were gathered from an adult with an advanced solid tumor such as melanoma, head and neck, liver or kidney cancer. Each CDR3 is given with its conserved first and last residue. The D gene is left open where the match is weak. Only part of the rows carry a size: once, few, many, or a class if the clone is expanded.

J gene | CDR3 length | D gene | clone size | V gene | CDR3 DNA | CDR3 protein
TRBJ2-2 | 15 | - | - | TRBV7-9 | TGTGCCAGCAGCGCACCGGGATACATCGCCGGGGAGCTGTTTTTT | CASSAPGYIAGELFF
TRBJ2-5 | 15 | - | - | TRBV7-9 | TGTGCCAGCAGCTCGCCCGGACAAAAACAAGAGACCCAGTACTTC | CASSSPGQKQETQYF
TRBJ2-7 | 15 | TRBD1 | - | TRBV28 | TGTGCCAGCAGCCACACCGGGACAGTATCCTACGAGCAGTACTTC | CASSHTGTVSYEQYF
TRBJ2-7 | 19 | - | - | TRBV28 | TGTGCCAGCAGTTTATTCGGTTCCCCCTCGCGGAGATTCTCCTACGAGCAGTACTTC | CASSLFGSPSRRFSYEQYF
TRBJ2-2 | 14 | TRBD1 | - | TRBV27 | TGTGCCAGCAGTTACGGGACAGGTGCGGGGAAGCTGTTTTTT | CASSYGTGAGKLFF
TRBJ2-1 | 20 | - | - | TRBV2 | TGTGCCAGCACTTACCTAACCAGAGATATAGCGTCGAGCTCCTACAATGAGCAGTTCTTC | CASTYLTRDIASSSYNEQFF
TRBJ2-5 | 14 | TRBD1 | - | TRBV7-2 | TGTGCCAGCAGCGCCAGGGGGATCCCAGACACCCAGTACTTC | CASSARGIPDTQYF
TRBJ1-5 | 16 | TRBD1 | - | TRBV6-5 | TGTGCCAGCAGTTACTCACGGGACAGTAGCAATCAGCCCCAGCATTTT | CASSYSRDSSNQPQHF
TRBJ2-5 | 13 | - | - | TRBV27 | TGTGCCAGCAGTTTATCGTCTACCACGGGCCAGTACTTC | CASSLSSTTGQYF
TRBJ2-7 | 14 | TRBD1 | - | TRBV14 | TGTGCCAGCCAGATGAGGGGGCTTAAGTACGAGCAGTACTTC | CASQMRGLKYEQYF
TRBJ2-7 | 16 | - | - | TRBV6-5 | TGTGCCAGCAGTTACTCAGGCCAGTCAAGCTCCTACGAGCAGTACTTC | CASSYSGQSSSYEQYF
TRBJ1-5 | 16 | TRBD1 | - | TRBV5-6 | TGTGCCAGCAGCCTCCTTCGGACAGGTGACAATCAGCCCCAGCATTTT | CASSLLRTGDNQPQHF
TRBJ1-1 | 12 | - | - | TRBV11-2 | TGTGCCAGCAGCTTAGGTCCCGCTGAAGCTTTCTTT | CASSLGPAEAFF
TRBJ2-5 | 15 | - | once | TRBV7-9 | TGTGCCAGCAGCTTGACCCCCCGGAACCAAGAGACCCAGTACTTC | CASSLTPRNQETQYF
TRBJ2-5 | 15 | TRBD1 | - | TRBV27 | TGTGCCAGCAGTCCCAAAGACAGGGTGGGTGATAGTAGGTACTTC | CASSPKDRVGDSRYF
TRBJ2-6 | 18 | TRBD1 | - | TRBV28 | TGTGCCAGCAGTTTAAGAGGGACAGGGTACTCTGGGGCCAACGTCCTGACTTTC | CASSLRGTGYSGANVLTF
TRBJ2-3 | 14 | - | - | TRBV2 | TGTGCCAGCAGCGACAACCTAGGGCCAGATACGCAGTATTTT | CASSDNLGPDTQYF
TRBJ2-7 | 15 | TRBD2 | - | TRBV9 | TGTGCCAGCAGCGCCGGCGGGAGGGCCTCCCACGAGCAGTACTTC | CASSAGGRASHEQYF
TRBJ1-1 | 14 | - | medium-sized | TRBV29-1 | TGCAGCGTTTCTAACCCAGTCGGGGGCACTGAAGCTTTCTTT | CSVSNPVGGTEAFF
TRBJ1-2 | 13 | - | - | TRBV15 | TGTGCCACCAGCAGGGAAGGGTTTTATGGCTACACCTTC | CATSREGFYGYTF
TRBJ2-1 | 15 | - | few | TRBV9 | TGTGCCAGCAGCGTAGGGACTACCGCCTACAATGAGCAGTTCTTC | CASSVGTTAYNEQFF
TRBJ2-1 | 13 | TRBD2 | - | TRBV5-6 | TGTGCCAGCAGCTTGGGGGTAGCGGGCGAGCAGTTCTTC | CASSLGVAGEQFF
TRBJ1-3 | 15 | - | - | TRBV9 | TGTGCCAGCAGCGTAGGTGGGGGGACTGGAAACACCATATATTTT | CASSVGGGTGNTIYF
TRBJ1-1 | 15 | - | - | TRBV28 | TGTGCCAGCAGTTTTGGCGGGGGCCTGGGAACTGAAGCTTTCTTT | CASSFGGGLGTEAFF
TRBJ2-1 | 14 | TRBD1 | - | TRBV30 | TGTGCCTGTTTCCGGGACAGGGACGACAATGAGCAGTTCTTC | CACFRDRDDNEQFF
TRBJ2-4 | 16 | - | - | TRBV7-9 | TGTGCCAGCAGCTCTGGCAAAGGATTAGCCAAAAACATTCAGTACTTC | CASSSGKGLAKNIQYF
TRBJ2-3 | 12 | - | - | TRBV28 | TGTGCCAGCAGTTTGGGCACGGATACGCAGTATTTT | CASSLGTDTQYF
TRBJ1-1 | 13 | TRBD1 | - | TRBV6-5 | TGTGCCAGCAGTATCCAGGGGGCCACTGAAGCTTTCTTT | CASSIQGATEAFF
TRBJ2-5 | 14 | TRBD2 | - | TRBV9 | TGTGCCAGCAGCGCCCCAGCGGGAGGGGAGACCCAGTACTTC | CASSAPAGGETQYF
TRBJ2-3 | 14 | TRBD2 | medium-sized | TRBV28 | TGTGCCAGCAGTTTTGTAGCGGGGACGGATACGCAGTATTTT | CASSFVAGTDTQYF
TRBJ2-7 | 12 | - | - | TRBV19 | TGTGCCAGTAGTATAGTAGGGGACGAGCAGTACTTC | CASSIVGDEQYF
TRBJ1-2 | 15 | - | - | TRBV6-6 | TGTGCCAGCAGTTACTCGTCCTACTCTAACTATGGCTACACCTTC | CASSYSSYSNYGYTF
TRBJ2-1 | 17 | - | - | TRBV27 | TGTGCCAGCAGCCCAATAACGACAAGGACCCCCTACAATGAGCAGTTCTTC | CASSPITTRTPYNEQFF
TRBJ1-6 | 15 | - | - | TRBV29-1 | TGCAGCGTTGAAGATCTTCGAGGCAGTAATTCACCCCTCCACTTT | CSVEDLRGSNSPLHF
TRBJ1-5 | 15 | - | - | TRBV7-2 | TGTGCCAGCAGCTTAAGACAGAAAGCCAATCAGCCCCAGCATTTT | CASSLRQKANQPQHF
TRBJ1-1 | 13 | - | - | TRBV25-1 | TGTGCCAGCAGTGAGCGGGGTCCCGCTGAAGCTTTCTTT | CASSERGPAEAFF
TRBJ2-7 | 13 | - | - | TRBV7-9 | TGTGCCAGCAGCTTAGCACAGGGCTACGAGCAGTACTTC | CASSLAQGYEQYF
TRBJ2-1 | 15 | TRBD2 | - | TRBV19 | TGTGCCAGTAACGTGGCGGGAGGGCCGGGCAATGAGCAGTTCTTC | CASNVAGGPGNEQFF
TRBJ2-1 | 14 | TRBD1 | - | TRBV6-4 | TGTGCCAGCAGTGAGACAGGGGGCTGGAATGAGCAGTTCTTC | CASSETGGWNEQFF
TRBJ1-6 | 16 | - | - | TRBV6-1 | TGTGCCAGCAGTGAAGCAGTCGGGACGGGGAATTCACCCCTCCACTTT | CASSEAVGTGNSPLHF
TRBJ2-7 | 16 | - | once | TRBV29-1 | TGCAGCGTTGAAGGAGGGGGGGCAGAACTGCCCTACGAGCAGTACTTC | CSVEGGGAELPYEQYF
TRBJ2-4 | 14 | TRBD2 | few | TRBV5-6 | TGTGCCAGCAGCCTCGGGAGGGCCAAAAACATTCAGTACTTC | CASSLGRAKNIQYF
TRBJ2-4 | 16 | - | - | TRBV6-5 | TGTGCCAGCAGTTACACTAAACAGGGCACCAAAAACATTCAGTACTTC | CASSYTKQGTKNIQYF
TRBJ1-4 | 15 | - | - | TRBV27 | TGTGCCAGCAGTTTCCAGGGGCGACGGGTTGAAAAACTGTTTTTT | CASSFQGRRVEKLFF
TRBJ1-5 | 13 | - | once | TRBV9 | TGTGCCAGCAGCACCTCGGGGGACCAGCCCCAGCATTTT | CASSTSGDQPQHF
TRBJ2-1 | 11 | - | once | TRBV18 | TGTGCCAGCTCAGATCTGGATGAGCAGTTCTTC | CASSDLDEQFF
TRBJ2-2 | 14 | - | - | TRBV28 | TGTGCCAGCACTCCTCAGGTTTTAACCGGGGAGCTGTTTTTT | CASTPQVLTGELFF
TRBJ2-1 | 15 | - | - | TRBV27 | TGTGCCAGCAGTCGACGGGCAGCCGTATACAATGAGCAGTTCTTC | CASSRRAAVYNEQFF
TRBJ2-5 | 16 | TRBD2 | few | TRBV7-9 | TGTGCCAGCAGCTTAACAGGACTAGCGGGTCAAGAGACCCAGTACTTC | CASSLTGLAGQETQYF
TRBJ2-7 | 15 | TRBD1 | - | TRBV27 | TGTGCCAGCAGTTCCGGGGACAGGGGGATCTACGAGCAGTACTTC | CASSSGDRGIYEQYF
TRBJ1-5 | 14 | - | - | TRBV5-6 | TGTGCCAGCAGTTCTACAGGGCAGGGTCAGCCCCAGCATTTT | CASSSTGQGQPQHF
TRBJ1-1 | 13 | - | - | TRBV27 | TGTGCCAGCAGTTTATCGCAGCTGACTGAAGCTTTCTTT | CASSLSQLTEAFF
TRBJ1-3 | 14 | TRBD1 | - | TRBV29-1 | TGCAGCGTCGAGGACAGGGGGCCTGGAAACACCATATATTTT | CSVEDRGPGNTIYF